Below are 22 T cell receptor beta chains sequenced from a single sample in a study of beta chain features in type 1 diabetes. The study, taken as a whole, reports: Type 1 diabetes patients had TCRB CDR3s that were shorter (moderately but significantly so) in all four CD4+ subsets.

No antigen is known for these receptors. The entirety of the isolated RNA underwent reverse transcription, so expressed TCRB transcripts were sequenced. The repertoire was sequenced with immunoSEQ multiplex PCR; TCRdb's copy has only in-frame clones and lacks some. The sample gives over 120,000 clones, about 13% of which show up once; under 1.5% is in the top ten. Sequenced material: central memory CD4+ T cells from blood. The receptors derive from a young man with type 1 diabetes.

The rearrangement links TRBV4-1 to TRBJ2-2, with D tentatively TRBD2 (6 bases). The CDR3 is 18 residues long. The germline V gene has CDR1 MGHRA and CDR2 YSYEKL. Trimming shortened V by 2 bases and J by 2 bases, and 18 bases separated the two germline ends. CDR3 nucleotides: TGCGCCAGCAGCCAAACTACGGGGGTCAAACTCAACACCGGGGAGCTGTTTTTT. Translated, it gives CASSQTTGVKLNTGELFF.

This clone was counted only a few times. The chain joins TRBV7-7 to TRBJ2-5; 7 bases map to TRBD1. Germline V gives CDR1 SSHAT, CDR2 FNYEAQ (reference sequence). This CDR3 contains 14 residues. With V trimmed by 6 bases and J by 1 base, 5 bases remained unmatched. The CDR3: CASSLTGIQETQYF. CDR3 nucleotide sequence: TGTGCCAGCAGTTTGACAGGGATCCAAGAGACCCAGTACTTC.

The genes are TRBV29-1 and TRBJ1-2; D is uncertain. With 6 bases removed from V and 4 bases from J, the gap between germline ends came to 15 bases. This CDR3 has 13 amino acids. CDR1 SQVTM and CDR2 ANQGSEA come from the germline V gene. This chain's CDR3 is CSVDLPYTYGYTF. In DNA form, the CDR3 reads TGCAGCGTGGACTTGCCCTATACCTATGGCTACACCTTC.

The rearrangement joins TRBV5-1 to TRBJ1-4, with TRBD1 matching 7 bases. This CDR3 has 16 residues. J was trimmed by 3 bases and V by 4 bases; bases with no gene match: 9. Germline CDR1 is SGHRS and CDR2 is YFSETQ. CDR3 residues: CASSPGQPGANEKLFF. In DNA form, the CDR3 reads TGCGCCAGCAGCCCGGGACAGCCGGGGGCTAATGAAAAACTGTTTTTT.

V is TRBV11-3 and J is TRBJ2-1; the D is unclear. Trimming took off 2 bases at V and 0 bases at J, with 8 bases between the two ends. The length of the CDR3 is 15 residues. CDR1 is SGHNT and CDR2 is YENEEA in the germline V gene. The CDR3 here is CASSLSLSSYNEQFF. In DNA form, the CDR3 reads TGTGCCAGCAGCTTAAGTCTAAGCTCCTACAATGAGCAGTTCTTC.

This clone has only a few counts. This sequence joins TRBV5-1 and TRBJ1-2, with D perhaps matching TRBD1 (6 bases). The CDR3 covers 13 residues. V was cut by 4 bases and J by 7 bases, with 14 bases left in between. The germline gives CDR1 SGHRS, CDR2 YFSETQ. The CDR3 reads CASSPGTLSGYTF. Written as DNA, the CDR3 is TGCGCCAGCAGCCCGGGGACATTATCTGGCTACACCTTC.

This clone was recorded a few times. The genes are TRBV6-1 and TRBJ2-3, with D hard to call. CDR3 length: 15 amino acids. CDR1 is MNHNS and CDR2 is SASEGT in the germline V gene. The V end lost 6 bases, the J end lost 1 base, and 14 bases lay between the germline ends. In nucleotides, the CDR3 is TGTGCCAGCAGACCCCCGGGCGCAGGCACAGATACGCAGTATTTT. It is translated as CASRPPGAGTDTQYF.

The V gene is TRBV18, the J gene TRBJ2-3; unclear D gene. V was clipped by 6 bases and J by 2 bases, with 9 bases between them. The CDR3 has 13 residues. CDR1 is KGHSH and CDR2 is LQKENI in the germline V gene. CDR3 loop: CASSFDPTDTQYF. Written as DNA, the CDR3 is TGTGCCAGCTCGTTCGACCCCACAGATACGCAGTATTTT.

This clone was counted a few times. The chain carries TRBV2 and TRBJ2-3; maybe TRBD1 (5 bases). V lost 6 bases and J lost 5, with 12 bases in between. This CDR3 has 13 residues. Germline V gene sequence: CDR1 SNHLY, CDR2 FYNNEI. CDR3 DNA sequence: TGTGCCAGCAGCCCAAATAGGGGAGATACGCAGTATTTT. As protein: CASSPNRGDTQYF.

V gene TRBV6-1 combines with J gene TRBJ1-2; D unclear. The germline V gene has CDR1 MNHNS and CDR2 SASEGT. Trimming removed 7 bases from V and 2 bases from J, with 14 bases in between. The CDR3 runs to 14 residues. The CDR3 loop is CASIREIFNYGYTF. In DNA, the CDR3 is TGTGCCAGCATCCGGGAAATATTCAACTATGGCTACACCTTC.

This chain uses TRBV29-1 with TRBJ2-5, with D unclear. The J call may be faulty, since TRBJ2-7 better matches the DNA end. Germline V CDR1 and CDR2: SQVTM, ANQGSEA. The CDR3 loop spans 12 amino acids. This CDR3 reads CSAESKGYEQYF. CDR3 nucleotides: TGCAGCGCCGAAAGTAAAGGCTACGAGCAGTACTTC.

This clone was counted between two and nine times. The J gene is TRBJ2-3, the V gene TRBV7-2; tentative D call: TRBD2 (7 bases). CDR1 and CDR2 (germline): SGHTA, FQGNSA. V shed 5 bases and J shed 0 bases, with 9 bases lying between them. This CDR3 region has 14 residues. The CDR3 DNA follows: TGTGCCAGCAGCAGGGGGGGGAGCACAGATACGCAGTATTTT. Encoded protein: CASSRGGSTDTQYF.

The gene calls are TRBV5-1 and TRBJ1-1, with D possibly TRBD1 on 5 matching bases. Germline V gene lookup returns CDR1 SGHRS and CDR2 YFSETQ. The CDR3 sequence is 13 residues long. V lost 6 bases and J 8 bases, leaving 17 bases between the germline ends. The CDR3 region has the DNA TGCGCCAGCATTGGGACGAACCGGGACGAAGCTTTCTTT. This translates into CASIGTNRDEAFF.

The CDR3 is CASSEQTGLEQYF. The CDR3 DNA is TGTGCCAGCAGTGAACAAACGGGACTCGAGCAGTACTTC. The genes are TRBV2 and TRBJ2-7; possible D gene TRBD2, 6 bases. The CDR3 is 13 residues long. The germline CDR1 and CDR2 sequences are SNHLY and FYNNEI. Trimming stripped 2 bases from V and 6 bases from J, with 11 bases between.

The chain joins TRBV27 to TRBJ1-5, with 10 bases identical to TRBD1. The CDR3 covers 15 residues. CDR1 is MNHEY and CDR2 is SMNVEV in the germline V gene (reference sequence). V lost 6 bases and J lost 3; bases outside the gene matches: 5. The CDR3 DNA follows: TGTGCCAGCAGCTTCGGACAGGGGGACAATCAGCCCCAGCATTTT. Protein sequence: CASSFGQGDNQPQHF.

Only a few counts were recorded for this clone. The chain joins TRBV19 to TRBJ2-1; D gene uncertain. The CDR3 is 15 amino acids. CDR1 and CDR2 (germline): LNHDA, SQIVND (reference sequence). Trimming cost V 4 bases and J 5 bases, with 15 bases left between them. DNA of the CDR3: TGTGCCAGTAGTAATCCCCCAGCTTTCCACAATGAGCAGTTCTTC. The encoded protein is CASSNPPAFHNEQFF.

The chain is built from TRBV28 and TRBJ2-5; TRBD2 matches 7 bases. The CDR3 length is 15 residues. The V and J ends lost 6 bases and 5 bases, in that order; junction bases with no gene match: 12. Germline V CDR1 and CDR2: MDHEN, SYDVKM. The CDR3 here is CASSGTSDLFETQYF. The DNA for the CDR3 is TGTGCCAGCAGCGGAACTAGCGACCTATTTGAGACCCAGTACTTC.

The chain has TRBV7-8 and TRBJ1-2; possible D gene TRBD1, 5 bases. The germline V and J ends were trimmed by 6 bases and 5 bases, with 19 bases remaining between them. Germline values: CDR1 SGHVS, CDR2 FQNEAQ. This CDR3 spans 15 amino acids. The CDR3 DNA reads TGTGCCAGCAGGCCCTCGGGGGGAGATCAGTATGGCTACACCTTC. Its translation: CASRPSGGDQYGYTF. The complete variable domain, with remaining parts taken from reference TRBV7-8 and TRBJ1-2, reads GAGVSQSPRYKVAKRGQDVALRCDPISGHVSLFWYQQALGQGPEFLTYFQNEAQLDKSGLPSDRFFAERPEGSVSTLKIQRTQQEDSAVYLCASRPSGGDQYGYTFGSGTRLTVV.

This clone was picked up a small number of times. The V gene is TRBV7-6, the J gene TRBJ2-1, with TRBD2 matching over 15 bases. The CDR3 is made up of 16 amino acids. The V gene's germline CDR1 is SGHVS and CDR2 FNYEAQ. Unmatched junction bases numbered 5, after V lost 7 bases and J lost 4 bases. CDR3 amino acids: CASTDGTSGGYNEQFF. CDR3 nucleotide sequence: TGTGCCAGCACCGACGGGACTAGCGGGGGGTACAATGAGCAGTTCTTC.

The J gene is TRBJ2-3, the V gene TRBV15, with D perhaps TRBD2 (5 bases). The CDR3 covers 18 residues. V lost 0 bases, J lost 0 bases, and 16 bases lay in between. Germline V gene sequence: CDR1 LNHNV, CDR2 YYDKDF (reference sequence). The CDR3 loop reads CATSREGGQSFSTDTQYF. The DNA of the CDR3 is TGTGCCACCAGCAGAGAAGGAGGTCAGTCGTTTAGCACAGATACGCAGTATTTT.

The J gene is TRBJ2-6, the V gene TRBV18, with no clear D. The CDR3 extends over 14 amino acids. Germline CDR1 KGHSH, CDR2 LQKENI. V dropped 6 bases and J dropped 0 bases, with 6 bases sitting between them. The CDR3 bases are TGTGCCAGCTCCCAGAGCTCTGGGGCCAACGTCCTGACTTTC. Amino acids: CASSQSSGANVLTF.

The rearrangement links TRBV28 to TRBJ1-1, with TRBD1 as a possible D gene (5 bases). Deletions cut 5 bases from V and 1 base from J, with 14 bases between. The CDR3 is made up of 15 amino acids. Per germline, CDR1 MDHEN and CDR2 SYDVKM. CDR3 sequence (DNA): TGTGCCAGCAGTCCTGCGACAGCTTGGAACACTGAAGCTTTCTTT. Protein product: CASSPATAWNTEAFF.